One and the same sample provided the 24 T cell receptor beta chains below, sequenced in a study of post-analysis software for immune sequencing data. TCR beta libraries were prepared from cDNA with unique molecular identifiers. A single record per CDR3 protein comes from TCRdb applying MiXCR to the PCR reads. Of roughly 620,000 distinct CDR3 sequences in the sample, 40% to 50% were seen once. The antigens these receptors bind are not known. Study-level points and caveats: A handful of TRBV segments appeared more often in patients than in controls, and TRBV5-6, TRBV5-1 and TRBV20-1 were among these.

The sample consisted of blood. The receptors were gathered from a girl aged 5-17 years with multiple sclerosis.

In this sample, this clonotype turned up a few times. The V call is TRBV10-3, the J call TRBJ2-1; TRBD1 agrees at 7 bases. V trimming: 6 bases; J trimming: 4 bases; junction bases outside the gene matches: 0. There are 12 residues in the CDR3. Germline loops: CDR1 ENHRY, CDR2 SYGVKD. The CDR3 DNA reads TGTGCCATCAGGGGACAGTACAATGAGCAGTTCTTC. As protein: CAIRGQYNEQFF.

The J gene is TRBJ1-5, the V gene TRBV5-1; D possibly corresponds to TRBD1 (6 bases). V lost 0 bases, J lost 7 bases, and 11 bases lay in between. Germline CDR1 and CDR2: SGHRS and YFSETQ. The CDR3 runs to 14 residues. As DNA, the CDR3 is TGCGCCAGCAGCTTGGGGGACACCTCACAGCCCCAGCATTTT. It specifies CASSLGDTSQPQHF.

The chain is built from TRBV5-1 and TRBJ2-7; no clear D. Germline values: CDR1 SGHRS, CDR2 YFSETQ. This CDR3 is 12 amino acids long. Trimming pared 0 bases from V and 3 bases from J, leaving 4 bases between. In nucleotides, the CDR3 is TGCGCCAGCAGCTTGGTTTACTACGAGCAGTACTTC. It specifies CASSLVYYEQYF.

This clonotype was found a few times. This sequence joins TRBV7-8 and TRBJ2-6; D is ambiguous. V was shortened by 3 bases and J by 9 bases, with 18 bases between the two germline ends. Germline V gene lookup returns CDR1 SGHVS and CDR2 FQNEAQ. There are 16 residues in the CDR3. The CDR3 nucleotides are TGTGCCAGCAGCTTTAAAAGACCGTCAGGCGGCAACGTCCTGACTTTC. This gives the protein CASSFKRPSGGNVLTF.

Here the CDR3 reads CASSLAGIRGGAHYGYTF. CDR3 DNA sequence: TGCGCCAGCAGCTTGGCCGGTATTAGAGGGGGAGCCCACTATGGCTACACCTTC. This chain uses TRBV5-1 with TRBJ1-2; D might be TRBD1 (6 bases). Per the germline V gene, CDR1 is SGHRS and CDR2 is YFSETQ. The V end lost 0 bases, the J end lost 3 bases, and 21 bases lay between the germline ends. The length of the CDR3 is 18 residues.

The chain recombines TRBV6-6 with TRBJ2-1, with 8 nucleotides matching TRBD1. In germline, CDR1 is MNHNY, CDR2 SVGAGI (reference sequence). V lost 4 bases to trimming and J lost 5 bases; unmatched junction nucleotides: 4. The CDR3 has 14 residues. Written as DNA, the CDR3 is TGTGCCAGCAGTTCCTGGACAGGGAACAATGAGCAGTTCTTC. The encoded protein is CASSSWTGNNEQFF.

This clonotype was seen a single time. In nucleotides, the CDR3 is TGTGCCATCAGTGAGACAGGGGACGCGGGGACGGGCAATCAGCCCCAGCATTTT. It codes for CAISETGDAGTGNQPQHF. The chain couples TRBV10-3 to TRBJ1-5; 7 bases map to TRBD1. With 2 bases clipped from V and 2 bases from J, the junction kept 12 bases outside the gene matches. The germline CDR1 and CDR2 sequences are ENHRY and SYGVKD. CDR3 size: 18 residues.

The V gene is TRBV10-3, the J gene TRBJ1-2; maybe TRBD1 (5 bases). Germline V lookup: CDR1 ENHRY, CDR2 SYGVKD. CDR3 length: 15 amino acids. The germline V and J ends were trimmed by 7 bases and 8 bases, with 23 bases remaining between them. The CDR3 is CAITEGHLPVRGYTF. The CDR3 DNA reads as TGTGCCATCACCGAAGGACACCTACCCGTACGCGGCTACACCTTC.

A few counts support this clonotype. The chain combines TRBV5-1 with TRBJ1-2; 8 positions match TRBD1. Germline assignment: CDR1 SGHRS and CDR2 YFSETQ. The CDR3 extends over 14 amino acids. Losses at the gene ends were 3 bases for V and 8 bases for J; bases not matched to a gene: 9. In DNA, the CDR3 is TGCGCCAGCAGCTCAGATAACAGGGGGAGCGGCTACACCTTC. The encoded protein is CASSSDNRGSGYTF.

V gene TRBV29-1 combines with J gene TRBJ1-4; D might be TRBD1 (5 bases). Germline values: CDR1 SQVTM, CDR2 ANQGSEA. The CDR3 sequence is 14 residues long. Trimming cost V 4 bases and J 5 bases, with 14 bases left between them. CDR3 nucleotide sequence: TGCAGCGTTGCCCCCGGGACGGTCAATGAAAAACTGTTTTTT. Translating it yields CSVAPGTVNEKLFF.

CDR3 residues: CASSGGQGDGYTF. In DNA form, the CDR3 reads TGCGCCAGCAGCGGGGGACAGGGGGATGGCTACACCTTC. J is TRBJ1-2 and V is TRBV5-1, with 11 bases that match TRBD1. The germline CDR1 and CDR2 sequences are SGHRS and YFSETQ. V trimming: 4 bases; J trimming: 6 bases; junction bases outside the gene matches: 2. The CDR3 has 13 amino acids. The variable domain in full, completed from reference TRBV5-1 and TRBJ1-2, reads KAGVTQTPRYLIKTRGQQVTLSCSPISGHRSVSWYQQTPGQGLQFLFEYFSETQRNKGNFPGRFSGRQFSNSRSEMNVSTLELGDSALYLCASSGGQGDGYTFGSGTRLTVV.

This chain uses TRBV12-3 or TRBV12-4 with TRBJ2-1; no clear D gene. V lost 0 bases and J 0 bases, leaving 21 bases between the germline ends. The CDR3 has 20 residues. CDR3 sequence reads: CASSLALRTFTISSYNEQFF. CDR3 DNA: TGTGCCAGCAGTTTAGCGCTTCGAACCTTCACTATTAGCTCCTACAATGAGCAGTTCTTC.

The chain couples TRBV10-3 to TRBJ2-5; tentative D call: TRBD1 (6 bases). The DNA matches TRBJ2-7 better at its end, which makes the J call doubtful. In germline, CDR1 is ENHRY, CDR2 SYGVKD. The CDR3 has 16 residues. The CDR3 DNA reads as TGTGCCATCAGTGAGTCTCTGGGGGCAGGCCCCTACGAGCAGTACTTC. Encoded protein: CAISESLGAGPYEQYF.

V and J are TRBV2 and TRBJ2-3; a weak D match, TRBD1 (6 bases). Trimming removed 8 bases from V and 1 base from J, with 13 bases in between. CDR1 and CDR2 (germline): SNHLY, FYNNEI. This CDR3 contains 14 residues. The CDR3 DNA is TGTGCCAGCGCAGGACAGCGCCGCACAGATACGCAGTATTTT. This gives the protein CASAGQRRTDTQYF.

With respect to this clonotype: The junction shows a germline mismatch at one end, possibly a read error. This chain links TRBV7-2 with TRBJ1-1; D not certain. CDR3 length equals 13 residues. Germline CDR1 reads SGHTA; CDR2 reads FQGNSA. The CDR3 bases are TGTGCCAGCACCTTACGAGGTCTGGCTGAAGCTTTCTTT. Its protein is CASTLRGLAEAFF.

The rearrangement joins TRBV28 to TRBJ2-5; TRBD2 matches 11 bases. The ends lost 5 bases at V and 3 bases at J; junction bases unmatched: 8. Germline V lookup: CDR1 MDHEN, CDR2 SYDVKM. The CDR3 contains 16 residues. The CDR3 nucleotides are TGTGCCAGCAGTGCCCCCACTAGCGGGAGTAAAGAGACCCAGTACTTC. Protein: CASSAPTSGSKETQYF.

The table lists this clonotype with many counts. This chain connects TRBV4-2 to TRBJ2-7; 7 bases are a match to TRBD1. From germline, CDR1 is LGHNA and CDR2 YNFKEQ. This CDR3 region has 15 residues. Losses at the gene ends were 0 bases for V and 2 bases for J; bases not matched to a gene: 4. The CDR3 coding sequence is TGTGCCAGCAGCCAAGATAGGCAGGGGGCCTACGAGCAGTACTTC. The encoded protein is CASSQDRQGAYEQYF.

V is TRBV10-2 and J is TRBJ2-7; possibly TRBD2 for D (6 bases). V gave up 7 bases and J gave up 1 base, with 14 bases separating them. The germline V gene encodes CDR1 WSHSY and CDR2 SAAADI. This CDR3 has 14 residues. CDR3 region: CASIDVRGSYEQYF. For the CDR3, the DNA is TGCGCCAGCATAGATGTCCGGGGGTCCTACGAGCAGTACTTC.

V and J are TRBV7-9 and TRBJ2-5; no clear D. This CDR3 has 13 amino acids. Deletions cut 7 bases from V and 7 bases from J, with 16 bases between. Germline values: CDR1 SEHNR, CDR2 FQNEAQ (reference sequence). This chain's CDR3 is CASTPTPEGTQYF. CDR3 nucleotides: TGTGCCAGCACCCCGACACCAGAAGGGACCCAGTACTTC.

This rearrangement joins TRBV6-5 to TRBJ1-1; 9 bases map to TRBD1. V dropped 5 bases and J dropped 0; count of bases not matched to a gene: 7. The CDR3 consists of 16 residues. Germline V CDR1 and CDR2: MNHEY, SVGAGI. The CDR3 sequence: CASSRPQGAMNTEAFF. CDR3 DNA: TGTGCCAGCAGTCGCCCACAGGGGGCTATGAACACTGAAGCTTTCTTT.

The rearrangement uses TRBV12-3 or TRBV12-4 and TRBJ2-1; tentative D call: TRBD2 (6 bases). The CDR3 extends over 14 amino acids. V was clipped by 5 bases and J by 5 bases, with 13 bases between them. CDR3 in DNA: TGTGCCAGCAGTCCCCGACTAGTCGACAATGAGCAGTTCTTC. Amino acids: CASSPRLVDNEQFF.

This chain links TRBV10-3 with TRBJ2-7; D may match TRBD1 or TRBD2 (5 bases each). V was clipped by 4 bases and J by 0 bases, with 13 bases between them. The CDR3 runs to 15 residues. Germline values: CDR1 ENHRY, CDR2 SYGVKD. The chain's CDR3 is CAISAEGLASYEQYF. DNA of the CDR3: TGTGCCATCAGTGCCGAGGGGCTAGCCTCCTACGAGCAGTACTTC.

This sequence joins TRBV12-3 or TRBV12-4 and TRBJ2-7; a possible D gene is TRBD1 (6 bases). There are 15 residues in the CDR3. The germline V and J ends were trimmed by 5 bases and 6 bases, with 20 bases remaining between them. The CDR3, as DNA: TGTGCCAGCAGTCATAACGACAGGTACCCCGCCGAGCAGTACTTC. Translation gives CASSHNDRYPAEQYF.

This clonotype was picked up a small number of times. V and J are TRBV20-1 and TRBJ2-3; D remains unclear. The CDR3 has 11 amino acids. V lost 5 bases and J lost 4, with 7 bases in between. CDR1 is DFQATT, CDR2 SNEGSKA, per germline (reference sequence). The CDR3: CSAGPADTQYF. In nucleotides, the CDR3 is TGCAGTGCTGGGCCAGCAGATACGCAGTATTTT.